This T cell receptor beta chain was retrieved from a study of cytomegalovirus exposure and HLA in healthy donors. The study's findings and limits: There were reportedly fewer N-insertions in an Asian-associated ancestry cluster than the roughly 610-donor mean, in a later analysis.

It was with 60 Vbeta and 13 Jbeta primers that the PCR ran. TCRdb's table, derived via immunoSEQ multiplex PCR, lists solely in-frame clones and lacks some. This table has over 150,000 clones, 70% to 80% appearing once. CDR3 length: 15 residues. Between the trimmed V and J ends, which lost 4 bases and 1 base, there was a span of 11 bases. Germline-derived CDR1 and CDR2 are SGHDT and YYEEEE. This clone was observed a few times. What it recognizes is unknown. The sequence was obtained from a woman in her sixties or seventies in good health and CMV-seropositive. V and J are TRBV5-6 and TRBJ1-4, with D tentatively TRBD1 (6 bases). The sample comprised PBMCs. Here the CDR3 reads CASSKLGGTNEKLFF. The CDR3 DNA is TGTGCCAGCAGCAAACTAGGGGGAACTAATGAAAAACTGTTTTTT. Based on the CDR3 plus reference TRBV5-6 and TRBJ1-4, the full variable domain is DAGVTQSPTHLIKTRGQQVTLRCSPKSGHDTVSWYQQALGQGPQFIFQYYEEEERQRGNFPDRFSGHQFPNYSSELNVNALLLGDSALYLCASSKLGGTNEKLFFGSGTQLSVL.